The present T cell receptor (beta chain) was sequenced within a study of blood T cell repertoires in COVID-19. In its sample, this clone was seen a few times. This CDR3 is 14 amino acids long. V lost 6 bases and J 4 bases, leaving 16 bases between the germline ends. The germline V gene has CDR1 WSHSY and CDR2 SAAADI. Authors' methods: Reference gene primer amplification gave nucleated cell count estimates. The assay was immunoSEQ multiplex PCR, and TCRdb's table has in-frame clones only and misses some. For V, J and clone size, that table is used; D and trimming come from the DNA. This sample has roughly 150,000 clones, with roughly nine tenths found just once. One Seattle source followed patients from active infection through their disease course.

The sequence came from a man aged 18-30 years with COVID-19, enrolled during active disease. The chain carries TRBV10-2 and TRBJ2-7, with a tentative D call TRBD2 (7 bases). The sample taken for sequencing was peripheral blood. The CDR3: CASRAGHLGYEQYF. DNA of the CDR3: TGCGCCAGCAGAGCGGGACACCTAGGGTACGAGCAGTACTTC.